What follows are 6 T cell receptor beta chains derived from one specimen sequenced in a study of blood T cells in healthy people across ages. PCR was performed a second time for about 7 to 12 cycles using a sample-barcoded 5' primer and a J-beta primer mix. TCRdb ran MiXCR on the 5' RACE reads and lists one entry per CDR3 protein. Here the sample spans some 1,500,000 distinct CDR3 sequences, 42% being singletons. The material sequenced was blood. The origin of the receptors is a young woman in good health.

This clonotype was seen just once. The V and J genes are TRBV10-3 and TRBJ2-1, with no clear D. CDR1 and CDR2 (germline): ENHRY, SYGVKD. The CDR3 is made up of 13 amino acids. The germline V and J ends were trimmed by 3 bases and 6 bases, with 9 bases remaining between them. The CDR3 reads CAISDLARNEQFF. The CDR3 DNA reads TGTGCCATCAGTGACCTGGCGCGCAATGAGCAGTTCTTC.

This chain connects TRBV7-9 to TRBJ1-2; 8 bases fit TRBD1. The CDR3 runs to 14 residues. Per germline, CDR1 SEHNR and CDR2 FQNEAQ (reference sequence). Trimming at V came to 5 bases and at J to 4 bases, leaving 6 bases not matched to a gene. CDR3 sequence reads: CASSPSTGAYGYTF. CDR3 nucleotide sequence: TGTGCCAGCAGCCCCTCGACAGGGGCCTATGGCTACACCTTC.

The CDR3 nucleotides read TGTGCCAGCAGCAAAGATTGGGACAGGGAGAGGGGCTACGAGCAGTACTTC. The encoded protein is CASSKDWDRERGYEQYF. This chain links TRBV21-1 with TRBJ2-7; the listed D gene, TRBD1, was not tested against the DNA. TRBV21-1 has pseudogene status. The CDR3 covers 17 residues.

This sequence joins TRBV27 and TRBJ2-5; D is possibly TRBD2 (6 bases). With the DNA end fitting TRBJ2-7 better, the J assignment may be wrong. Germline V lookup: CDR1 MNHEY, CDR2 SMNVEV (reference sequence). This CDR3 contains 14 residues. This CDR3 reads CASRVWRESYEQYF. The CDR3 DNA sequence: TGTGCCAGCAGGGTATGGCGGGAATCCTACGAGCAGTACTTC.

This chain uses TRBV7-2 with TRBJ2-7; possible D gene TRBD2, 6 bases. V was clipped by 4 bases and J by 7 bases, with 23 bases between them. CDR3 length equals 16 residues. Germline CDR1 reads SGHTA; CDR2 reads FQGNSA. This CDR3 reads CASSSTGVSSYNEQYF. The CDR3 bases are TGTGCCAGCAGCTCTACGGGGGTATCCTCCTACAATGAGCAGTACTTC.

About this clonotype: No conserved phenylalanine or tryptophan ends this CDR3, so it is likely a read error. This chain uses TRBV15 with TRBJ2-7, with no clear D. The CDR3 spans 15 residues. Per germline, CDR1 LNHNV and CDR2 YYDKDF (reference sequence). V was trimmed by 0 bases and J by 2 bases, leaving 11 bases between them. CDR3 DNA: TGTGCCACCAGCAGAGATCGCCATTCCACCTACGAGCAGTACTCC. Amino acids: CATSRDRHSTYEQYS.